Listed below are T cell receptor beta chains from one sample, sequenced in a study of cytomegalovirus exposure and HLA in healthy donors. The assay was immunoSEQ multiplex PCR, and TCRdb's table has in-frame clones only and misses some. The repertoire consists of roughly 100,000 clones, with about 70% occurring once and the leading ten covering 0.65% to 0.85%. The sequencing input was PBMCs. These receptors all come from a boy younger than 18 in good health and CMV-seronegative. Each CDR3 is given with its conserved first and last residue. Each record gives: clone size, V gene, D gene, J gene, CDR3 DNA, CDR3 protein. A D gene is named only where the DNA matches it firmly. Some rows mark clone size as missing; the rest say once, few, many or name a class of expanded clone.

>few|TRBV27|TRBD1|TRBJ1-2
TGTGCCAGCAGTAGAGGACAGGGAAAAGGTGGCTACACCTTC
CASSRGQGKGGYTF
>NA|TRBV5-1|TRBD2|TRBJ2-1
TGCGCCAGCAGCTTGGCTAGCGGGAGCCCCAATGAGCAGTTCTTC
CASSLASGSPNEQFF
>once|TRBV5-6|TRBD2|TRBJ2-7
TGTGCCAGCAGCTTGTTTCTAGCGGGGTCACCCTACGAGCAGTACTTC
CASSLFLAGSPYEQYF
>NA|TRBV6-6|TRBD2|TRBJ2-3
TGTGCCAGCAGTTACTCGGGCGGGGGGGCCTCAGATACGCAGTATTTT
CASSYSGGGASDTQYF
>few|TRBV2|TRBD1|TRBJ2-1
TGTGCCAGCAGGAAGAGGGGACAGTCCTATTTAAGCAATGAGCAGTTCTTC
CASRKRGQSYLSNEQFF
>NA|TRBV5-6|NA|TRBJ1-3
TGTGCCAGCAGCCCCGGGGGGTCTGGAAACACCATATATTTT
CASSPGGSGNTIYF
>NA|TRBV4-1|TRBD1|TRBJ1-5
TGCGCCAGCAGCTCACAAACAGGGGGCCGGCAGCCCCAGCATTTT
CASSSQTGGRQPQHF
>NA|TRBV27|TRBD1|TRBJ1-4
TGTGCCAGCAGTCCTGACAGGGGGCGCGGAAAACTGTTTTTT
CASSPDRGRGKLFF
>NA|TRBV7-9|NA|TRBJ2-7
TGTGCCAGCCTTATTACCCCTAACGAGCAGTACTTC
CASLITPNEQYF
>once|TRBV7-2|TRBD1|TRBJ1-2
TGTGCCAGCAGCTCCGACAGGGCCAGAGTCAACTATGGCTACACCTTC
CASSSDRARVNYGYTF
>NA|TRBV5-1|NA|TRBJ2-2
TGCGCCAGCGAAGCGGCCAACACCGGGGAGCTGTTTTTT
CASEAANTGELFF
>NA|TRBV27|NA|TRBJ2-3
TGTGCCAGCAAGGGGAGGGGGAGAGATACGCAGTATTTT
CASKGRGRDTQYF
>NA|TRBV2|NA|TRBJ2-1
TGTGCCAGCAACAGGCTGAGCTCCTACAATGAGCAGTTCTTC
CASNRLSSYNEQFF
>NA|TRBV11-2|NA|TRBJ2-3
TGTGCCAGCAGCCAGCCGGGGTACACAGATACGCAGTATTTT
CASSQPGYTDTQYF
>NA|TRBV7-9|TRBD2|TRBJ2-1
TGTGCCAGCAGCTTAGAAGCAAGCGGGAGAAGGGATGAGCAGTTCTTC
CASSLEASGRRDEQFF
>NA|TRBV7-3|TRBD1|TRBJ1-5
TGTGCCAGCAGCTTAAGCCCCCCCCGGGACAGGGATGGAAATCAGCCCCAGCATTTT
CASSLSPPRDRDGNQPQHF
>few|TRBV5-4|NA|TRBJ2-3
TGTGCCAGCAGCCTCTTCCGGGTTAGCACAGATACGCAGTATTTT
CASSLFRVSTDTQYF
>NA|TRBV7-2|NA|TRBJ1-1
TGTGCCAGCAGTCCTAAGACAGGAGACATGAACACTGAAGCTTTCTTT
CASSPKTGDMNTEAFF
>NA|TRBV10-3|TRBD2|TRBJ2-7
TGTGCCATCAGTTTCCTCGACGAGCGGGGGGACCACTCCTACGAGCAGTACTTC
CAISFLDERGDHSYEQYF
>NA|TRBV30|TRBD2|TRBJ2-1
TGTGCCTGGAGTGGGGGACTAGCGGGTAGCTCCTACAATGAGCAGTTCTTC
CAWSGGLAGSSYNEQFF
>once|TRBV15|TRBD1|TRBJ1-4
TGTGCCACCAGCATTTCCAGGGGGAATGAAAAACTGTTTTTT
CATSISRGNEKLFF
>once|TRBV19|NA|TRBJ2-1
TGTGCCAGTAGTGTTAGAGAAGAGCAGTTCTTC
CASSVREEQFF
>NA|TRBV6-5|NA|TRBJ1-1
TGTGCCAGCAGCCTACAGGGCATGAACACTGAAGCTTTCTTT
CASSLQGMNTEAFF
>few|TRBV14|NA|TRBJ2-2
TGTGCCAGCAGCCAGCATAGGGGTGCCCGGGAGCTGTTTTTT
CASSQHRGARELFF
>few|TRBV6-5|NA|TRBJ2-3
TGTGCCAGCAGGGACTTCACAGATACGCAGTATTTT
CASRDFTDTQYF
>NA|TRBV7-3|NA|TRBJ2-1
TGTGCCAGCAGCTCGACAGTTTACAATGAGCAGTTCTTC
CASSSTVYNEQFF
>NA|TRBV5-1|TRBD2|TRBJ2-2
TGCGCCAGCAGCTTGGTAGCGGGGGGTACCGGGGAGCTGTTTTTT
CASSLVAGGTGELFF
>NA|TRBV6-5|NA|TRBJ2-7
TGTGCCAGCAGTTACTCGAGGGCGGCGGGGAACGAGCAGTACTTC
CASSYSRAAGNEQYF
>NA|TRBV9|NA|TRBJ2-6
TGTGCCAGCAGCCGCCAGGGTTCTGGGGCCAACGTCCTGACTTTC
CASSRQGSGANVLTF
>NA|TRBV30|TRBD2|TRBJ2-3
TGTGCCTGGAGTGTTTTACTAGCGGGAGAATCGCAGTATTTT
CAWSVLLAGESQYF
>NA|TRBV6-1|NA|TRBJ1-1
TGTGCCAGCAGTGAATGGGGGCCCGACACTGAAGCTTTCTTT
CASSEWGPDTEAFF
>NA|TRBV27|NA|TRBJ1-1
TGTGCCAGCAGTCCCTCTTCAGGCGATCTGGACACTGAAGCTTTCTTT
CASSPSSGDLDTEAFF
>NA|TRBV5-1|NA|TRBJ1-1
TGCGCCAGCAGACATGACAGTTCCGGTGAAGCTTTCTTT
CASRHDSSGEAFF
>NA|TRBV30|NA|TRBJ2-7
TGTGCCTGGATTTCGTCCAGATCCTACGAGCAGTACTTC
CAWISSRSYEQYF
>few|TRBV27|TRBD1|TRBJ2-7
TGTGCCAGCAGTTCCCTAGCAGGGGGATACCATGTGGCGGATAGCTCCTACGAGCAGTACTTC
CASSSLAGGYHVADSSYEQYF
>NA|TRBV28|NA|TRBJ1-5
TGTGCCAGCTGGGGGGGTGGCAATCAGCCCCAGCATTTT
CASWGGGNQPQHF
>NA|TRBV18|NA|TRBJ2-7
TGTGCCAGCTCGGATAGCGCGCCCCCGGGGGAGCAGTACTTC
CASSDSAPPGEQYF
>NA|TRBV11-1|NA|TRBJ1-1
TGTGCCAGCAGCTCCGTAGTGGAGGCTTTCTTT
CASSSVVEAFF
>NA|TRBV2|NA|TRBJ2-5
TGTGCCAGCAGTGATAGGGCAGGGGAAGAGACCCAGTACTTC
CASSDRAGEETQYF